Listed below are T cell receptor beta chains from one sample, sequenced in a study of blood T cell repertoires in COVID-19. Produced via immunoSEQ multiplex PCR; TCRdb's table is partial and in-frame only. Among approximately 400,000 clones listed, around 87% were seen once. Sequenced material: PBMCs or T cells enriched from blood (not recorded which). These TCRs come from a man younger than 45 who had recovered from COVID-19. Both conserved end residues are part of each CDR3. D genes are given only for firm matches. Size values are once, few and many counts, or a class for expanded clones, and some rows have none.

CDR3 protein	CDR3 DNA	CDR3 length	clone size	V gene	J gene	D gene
CATQPAGENTGELFF	TGTGCCACCCAGCCTGCAGGGGAGAACACCGGGGAGCTGTTTTTT	15	.	TRBV3-1/TRBV3-2	TRBJ2-2	.
CAWSVQGGQETQYF	TGTGCCTGGAGTGTACAAGGGGGTCAAGAGACCCAGTACTTC	14	.	TRBV30	TRBJ2-5	.
CASSEGGGYTF	TGCGCCAGCAGTGAGGGGGGCGGCTACACCTTC	11	few	TRBV10-2	TRBJ1-2	.
CASSLLLAGTGELFF	TGTGCCAGCAGCTTGTTACTAGCGGGGACCGGGGAGCTGTTTTTT	15	.	TRBV5-4	TRBJ2-2	TRBD2
CASGLIAGLSTDTQYF	TGTGCTAGTGGTTTGATAGCAGGGCTTAGCACAGATACGCAGTATTTT	16	.	TRBV12-5	TRBJ2-3	.
CASSRDFGAAGANVLTF	TGTGCCAGCAGCCGGGACTTTGGGGCCGCCGGGGCCAACGTCCTGACTTTC	17	once	TRBV7-9	TRBJ2-6	.
CASSPLDRLSNQPQHF	TGTGCCAGCAGCCCTCTAGACAGACTTAGCAATCAGCCCCAGCATTTT	16	once	TRBV7-9	TRBJ1-5	.
CASSNRQGTAFF	TGTGCCAGCAGCAACCGACAGGGGACGGCTTTCTTT	12	.	TRBV3-1/TRBV3-2	TRBJ1-1	TRBD1
CAWSDRPNTEAFF	TGTGCCTGGAGTGACAGACCGAACACTGAAGCTTTCTTT	13	.	TRBV30	TRBJ1-1	.
CASSFGTGPNIFNYGYTF	TGTGCCAGCAGCTTCGGTACAGGGCCTAACATTTTTAACTATGGCTACACCTTC	18	.	TRBV5-6	TRBJ1-2	.
CASSQEGQGSTLF	TGTGCCAGCAGCCAAGAAGGACAGGGCAGTACCCTCTTC	13	once	TRBV3-1/TRBV3-2	TRBJ1-2	TRBD1
CASTLTGGQETQYF	TGCGCCAGCACCTTGACGGGGGGCCAAGAGACCCAGTACTTC	14	.	TRBV5-1	TRBJ2-5	TRBD2
CASSDTGGRGYTF	TGTGCCAGCAGTGATACAGGGGGCCGTGGCTACACCTTC	13	.	TRBV5-6	TRBJ1-2	TRBD1
CASSVMPGLAGGSTGELFF	TGTGCCAGCAGCGTTATGCCGGGACTAGCGGGGGGGTCCACCGGGGAGCTGTTTTTT	19	.	TRBV9	TRBJ2-2	TRBD2
CASSEKIQGAKSPLHF	TGTGCCAGCAGTGAGAAGATCCAAGGGGCGAAATCACCCCTCCACTTT	16	.	TRBV6-1	TRBJ1-6	.
CASRDYDSEQYF	TGTGCCAGTAGGGACTATGACTCGGAGCAGTACTTC	12	.	TRBV19	TRBJ2-7	.
CASRNQKTGNTIYF	TGTGCCAGCAGAAATCAGAAAACTGGAAACACCATATATTTT	14	few	TRBV28	TRBJ1-3	.
CASSFGDRNNYGYTF	TGTGCCAGCAGTTTCGGGGACAGAAATAACTATGGCTACACCTTC	15	.	TRBV28	TRBJ1-2	TRBD1
CASSTSGQLTEAFF	TGTGCCAGCTCAACCAGTGGGCAACTCACTGAAGCTTTCTTT	14	.	TRBV18	TRBJ1-1	.
CASSLNAQVGDSYGYTF	TGTGCCAGCTCACTAAACGCCCAAGTGGGGGACAGCTATGGCTACACCTTC	17	.	TRBV18	TRBJ1-2	TRBD1
CASSPPGGGGGYTF	TGTGCCAGCAGCCCACCGGGAGGGGGGGGAGGCTACACCTTC	14	.	TRBV7-2	TRBJ1-2	.
CASSLQISGNTIYF	TGTGCCAGCAGCTTGCAGATATCTGGAAACACCATATATTTT	14	.	TRBV5-5	TRBJ1-3	.
CASFDTGYNSPLHF	TGTGCCAGTTTCGATACAGGGTATAATTCACCCCTCCACTTT	14	.	TRBV19	TRBJ1-6	.
CASSSGQGSYNEQFF	TGTGCCAGCAGCTCGGGACAGGGTTCCTACAATGAGCAGTTCTTC	15	.	TRBV7-2	TRBJ2-1	TRBD1
CASSPRGGWGAFF	TGTGCCAGCAGTCCCCGGGGGGGCTGGGGAGCTTTCTTT	13	.	TRBV27	TRBJ1-1	.
CASSPRRVGTGELFF	TGTGCCAGCAGTCCCCGCAGGGTTGGGACCGGGGAGCTGTTTTTT	15	.	TRBV27	TRBJ2-2	.
CASSAINQPQHF	TGTGCCAGCAGCGCGATCAATCAGCCCCAGCATTTT	12	.	TRBV12-3/TRBV12-4	TRBJ1-5	.
CASRQGSGANVLTF	TGTGCCAGCAGACAGGGGTCTGGGGCCAACGTCCTGACTTTC	14	.	TRBV3-1/TRBV3-2	TRBJ2-6	TRBD1
CSVGYGTGTSEQYF	TGCAGCGTCGGGTACGGGACAGGGACCTCGGAGCAGTACTTC	14	.	TRBV29-1	TRBJ2-7	TRBD1
CASSRRAEAFF	TGTGCCAGCAGCCGGCGGGCTGAAGCTTTCTTT	11	.	TRBV3-1/TRBV3-2	TRBJ1-1	.
CASSSNRGAGANVLTF	TGTGCCAGCAGCTCAAACAGGGGAGCCGGGGCCAACGTCCTGACTTTC	16	.	TRBV11-3	TRBJ2-6	TRBD1
CASSRMGGNTEAFF	TGTGCCAGCAGCCGCATGGGGGGGAACACTGAAGCTTTCTTT	14	.	TRBV7-2	TRBJ1-1	.
CASSLRGGDEQFF	TGTGCCAGCAGCTTAAGGGGCGGGGATGAGCAGTTCTTC	13	.	TRBV7-2	TRBJ2-1	.
CASSQDLGQAGANVLTF	TGTGCCAGCAGCCAAGATCTAGGACAAGCTGGGGCCAACGTCCTGACTTTC	17	.	TRBV4-2	TRBJ2-6	.
CASSLGPGNTIYF	TGTGCCAGCAGTTTGGGCCCCGGAAACACCATATATTTT	13	few	TRBV12-3/TRBV12-4	TRBJ1-3	.
CASTTTGTEAFF	TGTGCCAGCACCACCACAGGCACTGAAGCTTTCTTT	12	.	TRBV6-5	TRBJ1-1	.